A single sample gave rise to the 14 T cell receptor beta chains below, sequenced in a study of cytomegalovirus exposure and HLA in healthy donors. 60 Vbeta and 13 Jbeta primers were used in PCR. Assay: immunoSEQ multiplex PCR; the TCRdb copy retains only in-frame clones and omits some. The table records some 110,000 clones, approximately 83% of them present only once. The sample taken for sequencing was PBMCs. The origin of the receptors is a man between 18 and 29 years old in good health and CMV-seronegative.

The V and J genes are TRBV28 and TRBJ2-5; perhaps TRBD2 as D (5 bases). Germline V gene lookup returns CDR1 MDHEN and CDR2 SYDVKM. V was cut by 8 bases and J by 5 bases, with 12 bases left in between. This CDR3 spans 12 amino acids. In DNA, the CDR3 is TGTGCCAGCGCGGGTCCCGGGGAGACCCAGTACTTC. Protein: CASAGPGETQYF.

The chain employs TRBV28 and TRBJ2-3; 8 bases are a match to TRBD1. The V gene's germline CDR1 is MDHEN and CDR2 SYDVKM. Trimming at V came to 4 bases and at J to 2 bases, leaving 2 bases not matched to a gene. The CDR3 is 14 amino acids. Here the CDR3 DNA reads TGTGCCAGCAGTTGGACAGGGATCACAGATACGCAGTATTTT. It yields the protein CASSWTGITDTQYF.

This clone was seen only a few times. The chain is built from TRBV6-5 and TRBJ2-1; D may be TRBD2 (5 bases). CDR1 MNHEY and CDR2 SVGAGI come from the germline V gene. The V end lost 5 bases, the J end lost 6 bases, and 11 bases lay between the germline ends. This CDR3 has 13 residues. CDR3: CASSILGSNEQFF. The CDR3 nucleotides are TGTGCCAGCAGTATATTAGGGAGCAATGAGCAGTTCTTC.

This rearrangement joins TRBV9 to TRBJ2-7; 8 bases agree with TRBD2. The CDR3 sequence is 14 residues long. J gave up 3 bases and V 4 bases, and 6 bases lay outside the gene matches. Germline V CDR1 and CDR2: SGDLS, YYNGEE. The CDR3, as DNA: TGTGCCAGCAGCCCGACGGGGGGGCTCTACGAGCAGTACTTC. Residues: CASSPTGGLYEQYF. The whole variable domain, filled in from reference TRBV9 and TRBJ2-7, reads DSGVTQTPKHLITATGQRVTLRCSPRSGDLSVYWYQQSLDQGLQFLIQYYNGEERAKGNILERFSAQQFPDLHSELNLSSLELGDSALYFCASSPTGGLYEQYFGPGTRLTVT.

This clone was observed a handful of times. Other DNA sequences from this sample encode an identical CDR3 as well. CDR3: CASSDGTGGSPLHF. Here the CDR3 DNA reads TGTGCCAGCAGTGACGGGACAGGGGGTTCACCCCTCCACTTT. The V and J genes are TRBV6-4 and TRBJ1-6; 11 nucleotides agree with TRBD1. With V trimmed by 2 bases and J by 9 bases, 0 bases remained unmatched. The germline CDR1 and CDR2 sequences are MRHNA and SNTAGT. This CDR3 contains 14 residues.

The chain combines TRBV4-1 with TRBJ2-1; D is possibly TRBD2 (5 bases). V was shortened by 4 bases and J by 0 bases, with 13 bases between the two germline ends. This CDR3 region has 16 residues. The germline gives CDR1 MGHRA, CDR2 YSYEKL. The CDR3 sequence: CASSLQLGSSYNEQFF. The CDR3 DNA sequence: TGCGCCAGCAGCCTTCAGTTAGGGAGCTCCTACAATGAGCAGTTCTTC.

This clone was seen just once. The chain employs TRBV5-4 and TRBJ2-3; a weak D match, TRBD1 (6 bases). CDR1 is SGHNT, CDR2 YYREEE, per germline (reference sequence). V was pared by 4 bases and J by 1 base, with 10 bases between. This CDR3 comprises 14 residues. CDR3 in DNA: TGTGCCAGCAGCCCCTACAGGGGCACAGATACGCAGTATTTT. It translates to CASSPYRGTDTQYF.

The chain uses TRBV9 and TRBJ2-1, with 11 bases matching TRBD2. CDR1 and CDR2 (germline): SGDLS, YYNGEE. This CDR3 comprises 17 residues. The J segment lost 1 base and the V segment lost 3 bases, leaving 6 bases of the junction unmatched. DNA for the CDR3: TGTGCCAGCAGCGGGGGGGGACTAGCGGTGTCCTACAATGAGCAGTTCTTC. It codes for CASSGGGLAVSYNEQFF.

This chain joins TRBV2 and TRBJ1-5; D remains ambiguous. Germline CDR1 SNHLY, CDR2 FYNNEI. V shed 4 bases and J shed 11 bases, with 18 bases lying between them. The CDR3 length is 14 residues. The CDR3 reads CASSAGIADKSQHF. DNA for the CDR3: TGTGCCAGCAGTGCCGGGATCGCGGATAAGTCCCAGCATTTT.

This clone was found a few times. J is TRBJ1-1 and V is TRBV29-1; D is unclear. Germline CDR1 is SQVTM and CDR2 is ANQGSEA. Trimming stripped 4 bases from V and 0 bases from J, with 3 bases between. The CDR3 is made up of 11 amino acids. This CDR3 reads CSVVLNTEAFF. In nucleotides, the CDR3 is TGCAGCGTTGTCTTGAACACTGAAGCTTTCTTT.

The chain couples TRBV19 to TRBJ2-3; the D is unclear. This CDR3 contains 15 residues. Trimming left V 7 bases short and J 0 bases short, with 14 bases between. The germline CDR1 and CDR2 sequences are LNHDA and SQIVND (reference sequence). The CDR3 loop is CASKDQRTSTDTQYF. The CDR3 region has the DNA TGTGCCAGTAAGGATCAGCGTACCAGCACAGATACGCAGTATTTT.

V usage is TRBV6-5 and J usage is TRBJ1-5; D is perhaps TRBD1 (5 bases). This CDR3 has 14 amino acids. Germline V lookup: CDR1 MNHEY, CDR2 SVGAGI. Trimming stripped 7 bases from V and 3 bases from J, with 13 bases between. The CDR3 sequence is CASTTQVNNQPQHF. The CDR3 DNA reads TGTGCCAGCACTACACAGGTTAACAATCAGCCCCAGCATTTT.

The chain links TRBV13 to TRBJ2-2; 7 bases are a match to TRBD1. V was pared by 5 bases and J by 3 bases, with 6 bases of the junction left unmatched. The CDR3 sequence is 15 residues long. Germline V lookup: CDR1 PRHDT, CDR2 FYEKMQ (reference sequence). CDR3: CASSITGAHTGELFF. The CDR3 DNA is TGTGCCAGCAGCATTACAGGGGCCCACACCGGGGAGCTGTTTTTT.

The chain uses TRBV7-2 and TRBJ2-7; maybe TRBD2 (5 bases). Germline assignment: CDR1 SGHTA and CDR2 FQGNSA. V lost 4 bases, J lost 4 bases, and 11 bases lay in between. The CDR3 is 13 amino acids. The CDR3 coding sequence is TGTGCCAGCAGCTACGGGATCCAATACGAGCAGTACTTC. Protein sequence: CASSYGIQYEQYF.